This T cell receptor (beta chain) came from a study of human CD8 memory T cell subsets. Study-wide results and caveats: Among T cells, stem-like memory and precursor exhausted subsets showed similarly high diversity, unlike effector memory cells. Greater diversity was suggested by Chao1 estimates for stem-like memory T cells than for precursor exhausted T cells.

With respect to this clonotype: The antigen is undetermined.

UMI-labeled 5' RACE generated the TCR beta libraries. TCRdb reprocessed the 5' RACE reads and keeps a single row for each CDR3 protein, giving no DNA. This sample contains about 3,200 distinct CDR3 sequences. This TCR came from a human donor in good health. The sample comprised CD8+ T cells from PBMCs.

CDR3 protein: CASSLGSRAGALTDTQYF. The chain carries TRBV7-6 and TRBJ2-3; checking the TCRdb D call of TRBD1 is not possible without DNA. The CDR3 sequence is 18 residues long. Per germline, CDR1 SGHVS and CDR2 FNYEAQ.